This T cell receptor (beta chain) was recovered during a study of blood T cells in healthy people across ages. For the second PCR, which ran for about 7 to 11 cycles, a sample-barcoded 5' primer and a J-beta primer mix were used. TCRdb ran MiXCR on the 5' RACE reads and lists one entry per CDR3 protein. The sample lists about 1.7 million distinct CDR3 sequences; under 30% were seen once. V dropped 7 bases and J dropped 4; count of bases not matched to a gene: 7. This CDR3 is built from 14 residues. Germline values: CDR1 MNHEY, CDR2 SVGAGI. This chain links TRBV6-5 with TRBJ1-2, with 9 bases aligning to TRBD1. Specimen: blood. The TCR was taken from a woman in her twenties or thirties in good health. The CDR3 DNA is TGTGCCAGCATTCCACAGGGGGCCGGCTATGGCTACACCTTC. It yields the protein CASIPQGAGYGYTF.